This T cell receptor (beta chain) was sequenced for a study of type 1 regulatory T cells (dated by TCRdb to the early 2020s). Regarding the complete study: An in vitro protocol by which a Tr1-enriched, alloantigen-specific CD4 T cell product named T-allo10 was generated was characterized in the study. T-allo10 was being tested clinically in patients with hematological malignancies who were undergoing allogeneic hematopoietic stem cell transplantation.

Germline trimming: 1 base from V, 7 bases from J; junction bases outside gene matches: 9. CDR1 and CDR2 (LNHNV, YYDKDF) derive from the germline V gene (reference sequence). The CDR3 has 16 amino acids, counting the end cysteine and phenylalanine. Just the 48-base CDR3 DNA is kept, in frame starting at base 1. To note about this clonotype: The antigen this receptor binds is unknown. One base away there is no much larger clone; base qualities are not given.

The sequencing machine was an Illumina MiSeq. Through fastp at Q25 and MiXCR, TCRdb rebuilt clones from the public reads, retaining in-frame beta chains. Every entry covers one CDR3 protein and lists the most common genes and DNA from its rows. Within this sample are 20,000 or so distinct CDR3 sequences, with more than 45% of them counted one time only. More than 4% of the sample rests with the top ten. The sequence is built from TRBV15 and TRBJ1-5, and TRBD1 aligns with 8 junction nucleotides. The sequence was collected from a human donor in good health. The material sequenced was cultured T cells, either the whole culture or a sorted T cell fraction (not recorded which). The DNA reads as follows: TGTGCCACCAGCAGAGTAGGCAGGGGGCCGGAGCAGCCCCAGCATTTT. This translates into CATSRVGRGPEQPQHF.